This T cell receptor beta chain was identified in a study of CD8+ T cells in alopecia areata. General study results and limits: On tofacitinib, scalp and blood still held many of the expanded lesional clones. Greater clonality was observed in lesional scalp samples, especially alopecia totalis/universalis, versus normal scalp.

V lost 5 bases, J lost 0 bases, and 11 bases lay in between. Germline V gene data show CDR1 as SGHTA and CDR2 as FQGNSA. This CDR3 is built from 15 residues. The treatment was: oral pan-JAK inhibitor, 5-10 mg twice daily. As regards this clone: As yet, its antigen is unknown.

RNA extraction was followed by reverse transcription into cDNA, which acted as the sequencing template. Measured with immunoSEQ multiplex PCR; TCRdb has only the in-frame clones, and not every one. The data contain fewer than 250,000 clones, less than 45% of them singletons. This TCR was recovered from a human donor with alopecia areata. This sequence joins TRBV7-2 and TRBJ2-1; D is undetermined. Sequencing used CD4+ T cells sorted from blood, obtained at approximately week 37, from a patient treated with tofacitinib. Written as DNA, the CDR3 is TGTGCCAGCAGCCAGAGCTTGAGCTCCTACAATGAGCAGTTCTTC. Protein sequence: CASSQSLSSYNEQFF.